A selection of T cell receptor beta chains follows, all from one sample in a study of shared clonotypes between healthy human individuals. The method was immunoSEQ multiplex PCR; TCRdb's version includes in-frame clones alone and lacks a portion of them. The data contain around 2.5 million clones, 90% to 95% of them seen just once; the ten biggest clones take up roughly 0.36%. Source material: naive CD4+ T cells from PBMCs. All receptors come from a man between 18 and 29 years old in good health. Some clones in this sample may be carry-over from other donors' samples. CDR3s include the opening cysteine and the closing phenylalanine or tryptophan. D genes are given only for firm matches. Clone size is shown for a subset of rows, as once, few, many or a class of expanded clone.

d_gene,j_gene,v_gene,abundance,CDR3aa,CDR3nt
TRBD2,TRBJ2-7,TRBV28,NA,CASSPRLAGRRYEQYF,TGTGCCAGCAGTCCCCGACTAGCGGGGCGCCGCTACGAGCAGTACTTC
NA,TRBJ1-1,TRBV2,few,CASIYFSGYTEAFF,TGTGCCAGCATTTATTTCTCGGGTTACACTGAAGCTTTCTTT
NA,TRBJ2-3,TRBV9,NA,CASGRSSTDTQYF,TGTGCCAGCGGGAGGTCGAGCACAGATACGCAGTATTTT
NA,TRBJ1-4,TRBV5-1,NA,CASSLVGASGEKLFF,TGCGCCAGCAGCTTGGTAGGGGCTTCGGGGGAAAAACTGTTTTTT
NA,TRBJ2-7,TRBV20-1,NA,CSALRSYEQYF,TGCAGTGCCCTGAGGTCCTACGAGCAGTACTTC
TRBD2,TRBJ2-6,TRBV29-1,NA,CSAVGGVGANVLTF,TGCAGCGCCGTGGGAGGGGTCGGGGCCAACGTCCTGACTTTC
TRBD1,TRBJ2-6,TRBV7-2,NA,CASSSDRAGTGANVLTF,TGTGCCAGCAGCTCGGACAGGGCGGGAACTGGGGCCAACGTCCTGACTTTC
NA,TRBJ2-3,TRBV9,NA,CASSVAGRETSTDTQYF,TGTGCCAGCAGCGTAGCGGGGAGAGAGACTAGCACAGATACGCAGTATTTT
NA,TRBJ2-1,TRBV7-3,NA,CASSSKAPSSYNEQFF,TGTGCCAGCAGCTCCAAGGCCCCGAGCTCCTACAATGAGCAGTTCTTC
NA,TRBJ2-5,TRBV7-2,NA,CASSAQGAKYQETQYF,TGTGCCAGCAGCGCTCAGGGCGCCAAGTACCAAGAGACCCAGTACTTC
NA,TRBJ2-5,TRBV28,once,CASSAQGGQETQYF,TGTGCCAGCAGTGCGCAGGGGGGACAAGAGACCCAGTACTTC
TRBD1,TRBJ2-5,TRBV6-4,NA,CASSRIRDRGNPTIQETQYF,TGTGCCAGCAGTCGGATCCGGGACAGAGGGAACCCGACAATTCAAGAGACCCAGTACTTC
NA,TRBJ2-1,TRBV5-4,NA,CASSLGNLNEQFF,TGTGCCAGCAGCTTGGGAAACCTCAATGAGCAGTTCTTC
NA,TRBJ1-1,TRBV6-4,few,CASSDNRNTEAFF,TGTGCCAGCAGTGACAACAGGAACACTGAAGCTTTCTTT
TRBD1,TRBJ2-2,TRBV5-1,NA,CASSLVELGQGSYTGELFF,TGCGCCAGCAGCTTGGTCGAGTTGGGACAGGGGTCCTACACCGGGGAGCTGTTTTTT
NA,TRBJ2-1,TRBV20-1,NA,CSAVTRNEQFF,TGCAGTGCAGTCACTAGAAATGAGCAGTTCTTC
TRBD2,TRBJ2-2,TRBV7-9,NA,CASSSLAGGPGELFF,TGTGCCAGCAGCTCCTTGGCGGGAGGTCCCGGGGAGCTGTTTTTT
NA,TRBJ2-2,TRBV2,NA,CASRASSINTGELFF,TGTGCCAGCAGGGCCAGTAGTATAAACACCGGGGAGCTGTTTTTT